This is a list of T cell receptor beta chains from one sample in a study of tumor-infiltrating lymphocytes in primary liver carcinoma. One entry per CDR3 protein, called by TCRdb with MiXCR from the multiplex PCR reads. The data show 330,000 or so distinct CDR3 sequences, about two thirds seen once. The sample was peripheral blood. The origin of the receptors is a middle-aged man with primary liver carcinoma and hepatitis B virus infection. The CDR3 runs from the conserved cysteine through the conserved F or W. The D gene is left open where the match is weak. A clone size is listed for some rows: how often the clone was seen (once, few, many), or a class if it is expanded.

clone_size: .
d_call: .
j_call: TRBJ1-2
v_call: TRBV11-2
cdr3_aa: CANSPDSTYGYTF
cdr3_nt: TGTGCCAACAGCCCCGATAGTACCTATGGCTACACCTTC

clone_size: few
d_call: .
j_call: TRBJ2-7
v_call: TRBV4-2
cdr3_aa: CASGQDRSHGVNEQYF
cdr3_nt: TGTGCCAGCGGCCAAGATAGGTCGCACGGGGTCAACGAGCAGTACTTC

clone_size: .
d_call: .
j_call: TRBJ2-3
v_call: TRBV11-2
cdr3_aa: CASSLTSNRADTQCF
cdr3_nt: TGCGCCAGCAGCTTAACGTCTAATCGCGCAGATACGCAGTGTTTT

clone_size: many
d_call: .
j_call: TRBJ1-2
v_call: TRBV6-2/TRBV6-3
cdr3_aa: CASSYSGDSGYTF
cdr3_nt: TGTGCCAGCAGTTACTCTGGGGATTCCGGCTACACCTTC

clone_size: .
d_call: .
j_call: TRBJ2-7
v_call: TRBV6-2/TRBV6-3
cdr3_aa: CTSKTGGEAYEQYF
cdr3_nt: TGTACCAGCAAAACGGGGGGCGAGGCCTACGAGCAGTACTTC

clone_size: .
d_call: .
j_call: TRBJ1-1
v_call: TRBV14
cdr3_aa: CAGSPNTWYPETFF
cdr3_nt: TGTGCCGGCAGCCCAAATACATGGTACCCTGAAACTTTCTTT

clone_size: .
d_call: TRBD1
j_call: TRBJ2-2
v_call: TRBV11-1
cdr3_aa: CVSRGQEFSGELFF
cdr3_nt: TGTGTCAGCAGGGGACAGGAATTCTCCGGGGAGCTGTTTTTT

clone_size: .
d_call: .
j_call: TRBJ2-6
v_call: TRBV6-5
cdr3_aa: CASSYPRGLSGANVLTF
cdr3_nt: TGTGCCAGCAGTTACCCTCGGGGTTTATCTGGGGCCAACGTCCTGACTTTC

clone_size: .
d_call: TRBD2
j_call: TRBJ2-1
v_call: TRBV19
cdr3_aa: CASSIGGAGGTSYNEQFF
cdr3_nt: TGTGCCAGTAGTATTGGTGGAGCGGGAGGGACCTCCTACAATGAGCAGTTCTTC

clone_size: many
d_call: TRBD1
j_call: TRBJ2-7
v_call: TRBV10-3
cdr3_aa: CAISTGTGGYEQYF
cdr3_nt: TGTGCCATCAGTACCGGGACAGGGGGCTACGAGCAGTACTTC

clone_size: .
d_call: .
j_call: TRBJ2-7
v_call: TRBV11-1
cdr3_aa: CASNLNPNYEQYF
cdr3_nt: TGTGCCAGCAATTTAAATCCTAATTACGAGCAGTACTTC

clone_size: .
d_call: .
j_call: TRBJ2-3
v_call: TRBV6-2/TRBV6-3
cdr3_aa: CASRAQGPQYF
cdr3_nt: TGTGCCAGCAGAGCACAGGGACCCCAGTATTTT

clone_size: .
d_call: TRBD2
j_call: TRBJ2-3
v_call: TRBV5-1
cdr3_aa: CASSLVSGRIADTQYF
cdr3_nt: TGCGCCAGCAGCTTGGTCAGCGGGAGGATCGCAGATACGCAGTATTTT

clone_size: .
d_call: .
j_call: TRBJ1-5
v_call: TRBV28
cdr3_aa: CANKRGYQPQHF
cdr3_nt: TGTGCCAACAAGAGGGGTTATCAGCCCCAGCATTTT

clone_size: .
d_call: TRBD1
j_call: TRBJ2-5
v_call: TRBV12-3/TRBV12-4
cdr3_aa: CASSPGRTGGRDTQYF
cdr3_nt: TGTGCCAGCAGTCCCGGTCGGACAGGGGGCCGAGATACCCAGTACTTC

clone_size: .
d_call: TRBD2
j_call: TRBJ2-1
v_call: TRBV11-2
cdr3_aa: CASTLYPRPVGGPSDEQFF
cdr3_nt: TGTGCCAGCACCTTATACCCCCGGCCAGTGGGAGGGCCGAGCGATGAGCAGTTCTTC

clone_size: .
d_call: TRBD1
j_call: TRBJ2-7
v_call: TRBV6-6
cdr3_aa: CAGSFRTGIYEQYF
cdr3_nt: TGTGCCGGCAGTTTCCGGACAGGGATCTACGAGCAGTACTTC

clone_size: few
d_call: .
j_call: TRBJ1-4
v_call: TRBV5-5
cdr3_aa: CASSNFPSGGGEKLFF
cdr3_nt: TGTGCCAGCAGCAACTTTCCTTCGGGGGGCGGTGAAAAACTGTTTTTT

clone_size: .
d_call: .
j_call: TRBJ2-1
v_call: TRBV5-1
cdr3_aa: CASSEGTPYEQFF
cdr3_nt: TGCGCCAGCAGCGAAGGGACTCCCTATGAGCAGTTCTTC

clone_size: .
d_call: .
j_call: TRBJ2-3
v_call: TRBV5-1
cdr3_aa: CASNFGVHTDTQYF
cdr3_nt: TGCGCCAGCAACTTTGGGGTGCACACAGATACGCAGTATTTT

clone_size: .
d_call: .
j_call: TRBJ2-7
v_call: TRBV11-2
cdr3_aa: CASSPSWAGPEEYF
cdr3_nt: TGTGCCAGCAGCCCGTCTTGGGCAGGGCCCGAGGAGTACTTC

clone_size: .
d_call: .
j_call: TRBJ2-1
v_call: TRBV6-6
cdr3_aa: CVSSSDRYNEQFF
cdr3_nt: TGTGTCAGCAGTTCAGATAGGTACAATGAGCAGTTCTTC

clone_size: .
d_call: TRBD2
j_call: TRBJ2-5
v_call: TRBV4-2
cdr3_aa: CASSQDPTAGVQETHYF
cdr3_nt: TGTGCCAGCAGCCAAGATCCCACAGCGGGAGTACAAGAGACCCACTACTTC

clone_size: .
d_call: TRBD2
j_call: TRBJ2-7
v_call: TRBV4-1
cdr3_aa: CAFSQSLAGVREQYF
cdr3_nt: TGCGCCTTCAGCCAATCCTTAGCGGGAGTTCGCGAGCAGTACTTC